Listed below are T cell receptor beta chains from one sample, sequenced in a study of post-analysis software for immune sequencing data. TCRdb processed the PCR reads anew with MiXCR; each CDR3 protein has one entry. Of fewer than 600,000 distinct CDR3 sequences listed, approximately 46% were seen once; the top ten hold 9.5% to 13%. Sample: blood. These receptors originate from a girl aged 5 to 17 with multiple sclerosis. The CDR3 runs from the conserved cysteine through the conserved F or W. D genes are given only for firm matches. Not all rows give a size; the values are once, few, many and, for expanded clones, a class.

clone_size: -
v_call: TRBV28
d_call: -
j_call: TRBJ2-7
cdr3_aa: CASSPENYEQYF
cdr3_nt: TGTGCCAGCAGCCCCGAAAATTACGAGCAGTACTTC

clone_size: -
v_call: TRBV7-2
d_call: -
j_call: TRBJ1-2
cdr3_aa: CASSLPGGYGYTF
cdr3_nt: TGTGCCAGCAGCTTACCAGGCGGATATGGCTACACCTTC

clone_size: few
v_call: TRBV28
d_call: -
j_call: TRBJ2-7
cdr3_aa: CASSLLGLDSYEQYF
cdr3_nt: TGTGCCAGCAGTTTGTTAGGACTGGACTCCTACGAGCAGTACTTC

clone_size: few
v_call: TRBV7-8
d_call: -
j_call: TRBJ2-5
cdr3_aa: CASSLRDTDLETQYF
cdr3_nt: TGTGCCAGCAGCCTCCGGGACACTGACCTTGAGACCCAGTACTTC

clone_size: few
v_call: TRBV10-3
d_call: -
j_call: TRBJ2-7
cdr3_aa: CAISESIQDGLAASYEQYF
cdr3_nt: TGTGCCATCAGTGAGTCGATACAGGACGGGCTAGCAGCCTCCTACGAGCAGTACTTC

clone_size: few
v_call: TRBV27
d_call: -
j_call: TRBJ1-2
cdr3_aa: CASSPRRVRVGHYGYTF
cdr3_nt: TGTGCCAGCAGTCCGCGGAGAGTTAGGGTCGGGCACTATGGCTACACCTTC

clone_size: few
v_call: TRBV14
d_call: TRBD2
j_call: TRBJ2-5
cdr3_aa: CASSQEEAGSYEQYF
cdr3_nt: TGTGCCAGCAGCCAAGAAGAAGCGGGGTCCTATGAGCAGTACTTC

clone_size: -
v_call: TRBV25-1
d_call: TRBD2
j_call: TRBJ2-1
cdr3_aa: CASSRAGGAYNKQFF
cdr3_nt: TGTGCCAGCTCGCGAGCGGGAGGGGCCTACAATAAGCAGTTCTTC

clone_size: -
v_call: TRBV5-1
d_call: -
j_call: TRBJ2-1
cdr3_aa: CASSLTGASGYNEQFF
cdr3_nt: TGCGCCAGCAGCTTGACGGGGGCTAGCGGATACAATGAGCAGTTCTTC

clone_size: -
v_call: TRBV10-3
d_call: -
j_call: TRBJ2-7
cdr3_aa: CAMGGPLTSYEQYF
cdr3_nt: TGTGCCATGGGAGGCCCCCTAACCTCCTACGAGCAGTACTTC

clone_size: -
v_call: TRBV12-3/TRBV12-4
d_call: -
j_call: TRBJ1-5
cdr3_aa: CANSSYGLNQPQHF
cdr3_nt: TGTGCCAACAGTTCGTACGGCCTAAATCAGCCCCAGCATTTT

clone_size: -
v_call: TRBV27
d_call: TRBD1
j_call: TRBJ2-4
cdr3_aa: CASSPRQGENIQYF
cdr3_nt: TGTGCCAGCAGTCCAAGACAGGGGGAAAACATTCAGTACTTC

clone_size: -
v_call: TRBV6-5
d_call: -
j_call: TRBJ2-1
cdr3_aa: CASSYDTEYNEQFF
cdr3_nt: TGTGCCAGCAGTTACGACACGGAGTACAATGAGCAGTTCTTC

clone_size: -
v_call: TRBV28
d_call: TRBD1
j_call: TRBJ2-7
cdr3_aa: CASSYWDRGYEQYF
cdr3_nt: TGTGCCAGCAGTTACTGGGACAGGGGCTACGAGCAGTACTTC